The 17 T cell receptor beta chains below come from one sample, sequenced in a study of Graves' ophthalmopathy and Graves' hyperthyroidism. Beta-chain TCR CDR3 regions were amplified from RNA transcripts. After a first-round RT-PCR with HTBI primers, a second-round multiplex PCR was run. TCRdb re-called the multiplex PCR reads with MiXCR, one entry per CDR3 protein. Among tens of thousands of distinct CDR3 sequences listed, approximately 50% were seen once. The source material was peripheral blood. The receptors stem from an adult woman with Graves' ophthalmopathy.

About this clonotype itself: Given the absence of the conserved phenylalanine or tryptophan at the CDR3 end, a read error is likely. The chain employs TRBV20-1 and TRBJ2-7; 7 nucleotides align to TRBD1. The CDR3 loop spans 15 amino acids. The junction had 13 bases not matched to a gene; V was cut back by 1 base and J by 7 bases. Germline V gene lookup returns CDR1 DFQATT and CDR2 SNEGSKA (reference sequence). CDR3 coding DNA: TGCAGTGCTAGAGGAGACAGGGTGGCCTACAATGAGCAGTACTGC. The encoded protein is CSARGDRVAYNEQYC.

This clonotype was observed at least ten times. This sequence joins TRBV19 and TRBJ2-2, with TRBD2 matching 7 bases. Per germline, CDR1 LNHDA and CDR2 SQIVND (reference sequence). J was trimmed by 4 bases and V by 2 bases; bases with no gene match: 7. This CDR3 is built from 16 residues. The CDR3 protein is CASSITGRSGTGELFF. CDR3 in DNA: TGTGCCAGTAGTATAACCGGGAGGTCGGGCACCGGGGAGCTGTTTTTT. The variable domain in full, with the rest retrieved from reference TRBV19 and TRBJ2-2, is DGGITQSPKYLFRKEGQNVTLSCEQNLNHDAMYWYRQDPGQGLRLIYYSQIVNDFQKGDIAEGYSVSREKKESFPLTVTSAQKNPTAFYLCASSITGRSGTGELFFGEGSRLTVL.

In this sample, this clonotype turned up many times. The chain links TRBV5-1 to TRBJ2-1; D perhaps matches TRBD1 (6 bases). Trimming pared 4 bases from V and 7 bases from J, leaving 15 bases between. The CDR3 has 14 residues. The germline CDR1 and CDR2 sequences are SGHRS and YFSETQ. The CDR3 sequence: CASSPRQRGNEQFF. CDR3 nucleotide sequence: TGCGCCAGCAGCCCAAGACAGAGGGGGAATGAGCAGTTCTTC.

About this clonotype itself: A junction boundary mismatches the germline segment, possibly from a read error. The chain employs TRBV20-1 and TRBJ1-1; TRBD1 matches at 10 bases. Germline assignment: CDR1 DFQATT and CDR2 SNEGSKA (reference sequence). This CDR3 has 13 amino acids. CDR3 DNA: TGCAGTCTTAGGGGACAGGGGAACACTGAAGCTTCCTTT. Its translation: CSLRGQGNTEASF.

By frequency in the sample, this clonotype is medium-sized (0.01 to 0.1%). The chain couples TRBV10-3 to TRBJ2-7; possibly TRBD2 for D (6 bases). Trimming cost V 8 bases and J 0 bases, with 14 bases left between them. There are 14 residues in the CDR3. The germline gives CDR1 ENHRY, CDR2 SYGVKD. The DNA of the CDR3 is TGTGCCATCCGCGGGGAGTCAAGCTCCTACGAGCAGTACTTC. This codes for CAIRGESSSYEQYF.

This clonotype has ten or more counts. A much larger clone lies a single base off, so this may be a read error. The chain couples TRBV13 to TRBJ2-7; D gene uncertain. Trimming removed 5 bases from V and 2 bases from J, with 4 bases in between. The CDR3 consists of 11 residues. The V gene's germline CDR1 is PRHDT and CDR2 FYEKMQ (reference sequence). The CDR3 DNA reads TGTGCCAGCAGCCGCGCCTACGAGCAGTACTTC. Its translation is CASSRAYEQYF.

At least ten counts were recorded for this clonotype. This chain joins TRBV5-6 and TRBJ2-6; D is perhaps TRBD1 or TRBD2 (5 bases each). In germline, CDR1 is SGHDT, CDR2 YYEEEE. The CDR3 has 19 residues. V shed 1 base and J shed 2 bases, with 19 bases lying between them. The DNA for the CDR3 is TGTGCCAGCAGCTTGTCGTACTGGATGGGGGTGGCTGGGGCCAACGTCCTGACTTTC. It codes for CASSLSYWMGVAGANVLTF.

For this clonotype: Since the CDR3 does not end with the conserved phenylalanine or tryptophan, this likely comes from a read error. The V call is TRBV29-1, the J call TRBJ2-5; D might be TRBD2 (6 bases). The CDR3 has 13 amino acids. CDR1 and CDR2 from the germline V gene are SQVTM and ANQGSEA. The CDR3 reads CSIAPGPGGTQYL. The CDR3 bases are TGCAGTATAGCCCCTGGCCCCGGGGGGACCCAGTACCTC.

This clonotype is labeled as medium-sized. V is TRBV10-3 and J is TRBJ2-1; maybe TRBD1 (5 bases). The V and J ends lost 6 bases and 0 bases respectively, with 9 bases between them. This CDR3 spans 14 amino acids. Looked up from germline, CDR1 is ENHRY and CDR2 is SYGVKD. The CDR3 bases are TGTGCCATCAGGGACCAGGGCTCCTACAATGAGCAGTTCTTC. It codes for CAIRDQGSYNEQFF.

V gene TRBV6-1 combines with J gene TRBJ2-2; 8 bases agree with TRBD1. The CDR3 runs to 16 residues. With V trimmed by 4 bases and J by 5 bases, 9 bases remained unmatched. Germline V lookup: CDR1 MNHNS, CDR2 SASEGT. This CDR3 reads CASSATVGQGTGELFF. The CDR3 nucleotides are TGTGCCAGCAGTGCCACCGTAGGACAGGGTACCGGGGAGCTGTTTTTT.

Comments on this clonotype: A junction boundary mismatches the germline segment, possibly from a read error. The gene calls are TRBV12-5 and TRBJ2-5; no clear D gene. Germline CDR1 and CDR2: LGHNT and FRNRAP. This CDR3 contains 8 residues. In nucleotides, the CDR3 is TGTGCTAGTGGTTTGGTAAGGTTT. Translating gives CASGLVRF. The whole variable domain, remainder taken from reference TRBV12-5 and TRBJ2-5, is DARVTQTPRHKVTEMGQEVTMRCQPILGHNTVFWYRQTMMQGLELLAYFRNRAPLDDSGMPKDRFSAEMPDATLATLKIQPSEPRDSAVYFCASGLVRFGPGTRLLVL.

This rearrangement joins TRBV9 to TRBJ1-1; D gene uncertain. The CDR3 runs 14 residues. Deletions cut 0 bases from V and 3 bases from J, with 9 bases between. Germline CDR1 and CDR2: SGDLS and YYNGEE. In nucleotides, the CDR3 is TGTGCCAGCAGCGTAGGCGGAGTCGACACTGAAGCTTTCTTT. Encoded protein: CASSVGGVDTEAFF.

For this clonotype: The junction shows a germline mismatch at one end, possibly a read error. The CDR3 region has the DNA TGTGCCAGCAGTTCGCAGACCGGTGAGCTGTTTTTT. This encodes CASSSQTGELFF. The rearrangement joins TRBV12-3 or TRBV12-4 to TRBJ2-2; no clear D. This CDR3 contains 12 residues.

The chain links TRBV24-1 to TRBJ2-3; no definite D call. CDR3 length: 12 amino acids. CDR1 and CDR2 (germline): KGHDR, SFDVKD. Deletions cut 4 bases from V and 9 bases from J, with 10 bases between. The CDR3 loop is CATSDPGRTQYF. The CDR3 coding sequence is TGTGCCACCAGTGACCCAGGAAGAACGCAGTATTTT.

The chain employs TRBV5-1 and TRBJ2-3, with 10 bases that match TRBD2. Looked up from germline, CDR1 is SGHRS and CDR2 is YFSETQ. The CDR3 sequence is 15 residues long. Trimming removed 4 bases from V and 3 bases from J; junction bases left unmatched: 5. The CDR3 DNA reads as TGCGCCAGCAGCCTAGCGGGAGTAGCGACAGATACGCAGTATTTT. Amino acids: CASSLAGVATDTQYF.

This clonotype appeared many times. The chain combines TRBV28 with TRBJ2-1; D possibly corresponds to TRBD1 (5 bases). Germline loops: CDR1 MDHEN, CDR2 SYDVKM. This CDR3 comprises 16 residues. V was clipped by 6 bases and J by 1 base, with 16 bases between them. The CDR3 DNA sequence: TGTGCCAGCAGAGTCTTTAAGGGGCTGTCCTACAATGAGCAGTTCTTC. As protein: CASRVFKGLSYNEQFF.

Turning to this clonotype: The junction differs from germline at one of its ends, possibly a read error. The gene calls are TRBV20-1 and TRBJ2-1; TRBD2 matches at 10 bases. Germline V gene sequence: CDR1 DFQATT, CDR2 SNEGSKA (reference sequence). The CDR3 extends over 16 amino acids. CDR3 coding DNA: TGCAGTGCTAGCGATAGCGGGAGGAGGCTCTACAACGAGCAGTCCTTC. It translates to CSASDSGRRLYNEQSF.